This TCR beta chain stems from a study of cytomegalovirus exposure and HLA in healthy donors. In the study overall: Around 80 million unique TCR sequences came from HLA-typed donors in an early release. Regarding the study as a whole: A later analysis revealed that TCR association rates differed between HLA loci, peaking at DRB1 and bottoming out at HLA-C.

With regard to this clone: The antigen remains undetermined.

Use of 60 Vbeta and 13 Jbeta primers characterized the PCR. Repertoires were generated with immunoSEQ multiplex PCR, while TCRdb's copy carries only in-frame clones and drops some. The sample holds 130,000 or so clones, 75% to 90% seen once. This CDR3 is 17 amino acids long. Germline V gene data show CDR1 as SGHVS and CDR2 as FNYEAQ. With 5 bases clipped from V and 5 bases from J, the junction kept 18 bases outside the gene matches. The rearrangement uses TRBV7-6 and TRBJ2-7, with 7 positions matching TRBD1. Sequencing input: PBMCs. The receptor was isolated from a woman in her 50s in good health and CMV-seropositive. The CDR3 coding sequence is TGTGCCAGCAGCCCGCCCCCAAGACAGGGCCCTTACGACGAGCAGTACTTC. This sequence encodes CASSPPPRQGPYDEQYF. Full variable domain (remainder filled in from reference TRBV7-6 and TRBJ2-7): GAGVSQSPRYKVTKRGQDVALRCDPISGHVSLYWYRQALGQGPEFLTYFNYEAQQDKSGLPNDRFSAERPEGSISTLTIQRTEQRDSAMYRCASSPPPRQGPYDEQYFGPGTRLTVT.